These 29 T cell receptor beta chains were sequenced from one sample in a study of cytomegalovirus exposure and HLA in healthy donors. Generated by immunoSEQ multiplex PCR, the TCRdb table keeps only in-frame clones and is missing some. The table lists around 200,000 clones, more than 65% of them singletons, with around 2.8% in the top ten. The source material was PBMCs. These receptors came from a woman aged 18-29 years in good health and CMV-seropositive.

This chain uses TRBV15 with TRBJ1-2; no firm D call. CDR3 length equals 12 residues. Trimming removed 1 base from V and 5 bases from J, with 5 bases in between. The germline V gene has CDR1 LNHNV and CDR2 YYDKDF (reference sequence). This chain's CDR3 is CATSRVLYGYTF. The DNA of the CDR3 is TGTGCCACCAGCAGAGTCCTTTATGGCTACACCTTC.

The V gene is TRBV6-5, the J gene TRBJ1-4; TRBD1 is a possible D gene (5 bases). The CDR3 is 14 residues long. The V end lost 5 bases, the J end lost 0 bases, and 7 bases lay between the germline ends. Germline V lookup: CDR1 MNHEY, CDR2 SVGAGI. In DNA, the CDR3 is TGTGCCAGCAGTAGACAGACAACTAATGAAAAACTGTTTTTT. Encoded protein: CASSRQTTNEKLFF.

The sample holds one count of this clone. The gene calls are TRBV5-1 and TRBJ2-2, with 7 positions matching TRBD1. The CDR3 sequence is 16 residues long. V lost 0 bases to trimming and J lost 0 bases; unmatched junction nucleotides: 2. Looked up from germline, CDR1 is SGHRS and CDR2 is YFSETQ. The CDR3 sequence is CASSLGDRANTGELFF. The CDR3 coding sequence is TGCGCCAGCAGCTTGGGGGACAGAGCGAACACCGGGGAGCTGTTTTTT.

This clone was seen a handful of times. This sequence joins TRBV7-8 and TRBJ1-5; 9 nucleotides line up with TRBD1. From germline, CDR1 is SGHVS and CDR2 FQNEAQ. The junction had 6 bases not matched to a gene; V was cut back by 5 bases and J by 4 bases. The CDR3 sequence is 15 residues long. The CDR3 DNA reads TGTGCCAGCAGCCCTCGGGACAGGGTGAATCAGCCCCAGCATTTT. Protein: CASSPRDRVNQPQHF.

V usage is TRBV5-5 and J usage is TRBJ2-1, with D possibly being TRBD1 (6 bases). The CDR3 is made up of 15 amino acids. Germline CDR1 reads SGHKS; CDR2 reads YYEKEE (reference sequence). The ends were cut back, 6 bases at V and 0 bases at J, with 13 bases in the middle. CDR3 in DNA: TGTGCCAGCAACCTACAGGGTGGCTCCTACAATGAGCAGTTCTTC. Translating gives CASNLQGGSYNEQFF.

A note on this clone: At one end the junction does not follow the germline gene, possibly because of a read error. This chain uses TRBV10-1 with TRBJ1-2; a possible D gene is TRBD1 (5 bases). CDR3 size: 11 residues. From germline, CDR1 is WNHNN and CDR2 SYGVQD (reference sequence). The CDR3 protein is CASSSQERTVF. In DNA, the CDR3 is TGCGCCAGCAGTTCACAGGAGCGCACTGTCTTC.

The chain uses TRBV6-5 and TRBJ2-2; tentative D call: TRBD1 (5 bases). V lost 2 bases and J lost 0, with 7 bases in between. The V gene's germline CDR1 is MNHEY and CDR2 SVGAGI. The CDR3 spans 15 residues. CDR3 loop: CASSYGAPNTGELFF. CDR3 DNA sequence: TGTGCCAGCAGTTACGGGGCCCCGAACACCGGGGAGCTGTTTTTT.

The V gene is TRBV6-1, the J gene TRBJ2-7, with 9 nucleotides matching TRBD1. The CDR3 contains 15 residues. The V and J ends lost 6 bases and 3 bases, in that order; junction bases with no gene match: 9. Germline CDR1 reads MNHNS; CDR2 reads SASEGT. DNA of the CDR3: TGTGCCAGCAGCGAAAGGAAGGGACAGGGCTACGAGCAGTACTTC. This gives the protein CASSERKGQGYEQYF.

The chain combines TRBV4-1 with TRBJ2-3, with D hard to call. V lost 2 bases to trimming and J lost 14 bases, with 14 bases between them. The CDR3 loop spans 12 amino acids. Germline V gene data show CDR1 as MGHRA and CDR2 as YSYEKL. This chain's CDR3 is CASSQPLGVRYF. The DNA of the CDR3 is TGCGCCAGCAGCCAACCTTTAGGAGTACGGTATTTT.

This chain joins TRBV6-5 and TRBJ2-5; tentatively, D is TRBD2 (7 bases). The CDR3 has 15 residues. The V and J ends lost 0 bases and 5 bases respectively, with 13 bases between them. The germline V gene encodes CDR1 MNHEY and CDR2 SVGAGI. CDR3 sequence reads: CASSYSVGGLETQYF. The CDR3 bases are TGTGCCAGCAGTTACTCGGTGGGGGGGCTGGAGACCCAGTACTTC.

This clone has a handful of counts. This chain joins TRBV2 and TRBJ1-5, with 8 positions matching TRBD1. Per the germline V gene, CDR1 is SNHLY and CDR2 is FYNNEI. The CDR3 covers 15 residues. Trimming cost V 6 bases and J 0 bases; bases outside gene matches: 4. CDR3 loop: CASRDREYSNQPQHF. CDR3 nucleotide sequence: TGTGCCAGCAGGGACAGGGAATATAGCAATCAGCCCCAGCATTTT.

The chain links TRBV1 to TRBJ1-1. TRBV1 has pseudogene status. The CDR3 contains 16 residues. The CDR3 reads CTSRQGGLRGITEAFF. CDR3 DNA sequence: TGCACCAGCAGACAAGGGGGCTTACGGGGGATCACTGAAGCTTTCTTT.

The chain combines TRBV27 with TRBJ2-7, with 8 bases aligning to TRBD1. The CDR3 contains 13 residues. J gave up 2 bases and V 6 bases, and 3 bases lay outside the gene matches. Per germline, CDR1 MNHEY and CDR2 SMNVEV (reference sequence). The CDR3 is CASRRDRPYEQYF. The CDR3 nucleotides are TGTGCCAGCAGACGGGACAGGCCCTACGAGCAGTACTTC.

This CDR3 is CSPILTGDLLDTQYF. The CDR3, as DNA: TGCAGCCCGATATTGACAGGCGACCTTTTGGATACGCAGTATTTT. The chain is built from TRBV29-1 and TRBJ2-3, with D perhaps TRBD1 (6 bases). The CDR3 is made up of 15 amino acids. Looked up from germline, CDR1 is SQVTM and CDR2 is ANQGSEA. V was pared by 8 bases and J by 6 bases, with 24 bases between.

The V call is TRBV5-1, the J call TRBJ1-1, with D possibly being TRBD1 (6 bases). V lost 3 bases, J lost 0 bases, and 9 bases lay in between. Germline lookup yields CDR1 SGHRS and CDR2 YFSETQ. The CDR3 is made up of 14 amino acids. The CDR3 here is CASSSGVLNTEAFF. In DNA, the CDR3 is TGCGCCAGCAGCTCAGGGGTCTTGAACACTGAAGCTTTCTTT.

The V gene is TRBV21-1, the J gene TRBJ2-5; TRBD2, as called in the table, went unchecked against the DNA. TRBV21-1 counts as a pseudogene. The CDR3 extends over 17 amino acids. The CDR3 sequence: CASSPHGAEEGGETQYF. The CDR3 nucleotides are TGTGCCAGCAGCCCCCATGGGGCAGAGGAGGGAGGAGAGACCCAGTACTTC.

This clone is a singleton in its sample. This chain uses TRBV19 with TRBJ2-7; 7 bases are shared with TRBD2. The CDR3 consists of 17 residues. The germline V gene has CDR1 LNHDA and CDR2 SQIVND (reference sequence). V was clipped by 6 bases and J by 3 bases; unmatched bases: 17. The CDR3 DNA sequence: TGTGCCAGTAGATCCAGGGAGGGGTCATCCTTGGGCTACGAGCAGTACTTC. Its translation is CASRSREGSSLGYEQYF. The whole variable domain, remainder taken from reference TRBV19 and TRBJ2-7, is DGGITQSPKYLFRKEGQNVTLSCEQNLNHDAMYWYRQDPGQGLRLIYYSQIVNDFQKGDIAEGYSVSREKKESFPLTVTSAQKNPTAFYLCASRSREGSSLGYEQYFGPGTRLTVT.

The table lists this clone with a few counts. The genes are TRBV4-3 and TRBJ2-7; 8 bases are a match to TRBD2. With V trimmed by 5 bases and J by 1 base, 7 bases remained unmatched. In germline, CDR1 is LGHNA, CDR2 YSLEER. The CDR3 has 15 amino acids. The DNA of the CDR3 is TGCGCCAGCAGCTTGGGACTAGAAGTGTCCTACGAGCAGTACTTC. Translating gives CASSLGLEVSYEQYF.

The chain couples TRBV19 to TRBJ1-2; the match to TRBD1 covers 7 bases. From germline, CDR1 is LNHDA and CDR2 SQIVND (reference sequence). This CDR3 spans 12 amino acids. V shed 10 bases and J 2 bases; nucleotides not matched to a gene: 4. The CDR3 reads CATMGQNYGYTF. In DNA form, the CDR3 reads TGTGCCACCATGGGACAGAACTATGGCTACACCTTC.

The chain carries TRBV5-1 and TRBJ1-2; tentatively, D is TRBD1 (6 bases). The CDR3 is made up of 14 amino acids. Trimming pared 0 bases from V and 4 bases from J, leaving 10 bases between. Germline assignment: CDR1 SGHRS and CDR2 YFSETQ. DNA of the CDR3: TGCGCCAGCAGCTTGGAAGGACAGCCCTATGGCTACACCTTC. Translating it yields CASSLEGQPYGYTF. The whole variable domain, filled in from reference TRBV5-1 and TRBJ1-2, reads KAGVTQTPRYLIKTRGQQVTLSCSPISGHRSVSWYQQTPGQGLQFLFEYFSETQRNKGNFPGRFSGRQFSNSRSEMNVSTLELGDSALYLCASSLEGQPYGYTFGSGTRLTVV.

The chain joins TRBV6-1 to TRBJ1-5; tentatively, D is TRBD1 (5 bases). The CDR3 has 14 residues. V gave up 8 bases and J gave up 4 bases, with 15 bases separating them. From germline, CDR1 is MNHNS and CDR2 SASEGT. Here the CDR3 DNA reads TGTGCCAGCGCCCCAGACAGACAAAATCAGCCCCAGCATTTT. It encodes CASAPDRQNQPQHF.

The DNA of the CDR3 is TGTGCCAGCAGCTGGGGACAGGGGAATGGCTACACCTTC. Amino acids: CASSWGQGNGYTF. The chain couples TRBV5-4 to TRBJ1-2; TRBD1 agrees at 10 bases. The CDR3 consists of 13 residues. With V trimmed by 3 bases and J by 6 bases, 2 bases remained unmatched. CDR1 and CDR2 (germline): SGHNT, YYREEE (reference sequence).

V is TRBV19 and J is TRBJ1-2; a weak D match, TRBD1 (5 bases). The CDR3 runs to 14 residues. CDR1 is LNHDA, CDR2 SQIVND, per germline (reference sequence). V was clipped by 4 bases and J by 2 bases, with 11 bases between them. Here the CDR3 reads CASSREGRNYGYTF. In nucleotides, the CDR3 is TGTGCCAGTAGTAGGGAGGGACGGAACTATGGCTACACCTTC.

The V and J genes are TRBV4-2 and TRBJ1-4; D is perhaps TRBD1 (6 bases). This CDR3 is built from 15 residues. Trimming removed 1 base from V and 7 bases from J, with 13 bases in between. The germline V gene has CDR1 LGHNA and CDR2 YNFKEQ. CDR3 DNA: TGTGCCAGCAGCCAAGGCGGACAGTCAACTGAAAAACTGTTTTTT. This encodes CASSQGGQSTEKLFF.

J is TRBJ2-7 and V is TRBV7-9, with D possibly TRBD1 on 5 matching bases. Trimming pared 5 bases from V and 4 bases from J, leaving 12 bases between. CDR1 is SEHNR and CDR2 is FQNEAQ in the germline V gene (reference sequence). The CDR3 is 13 residues long. CDR3 sequence (DNA): TGTGCCAGCAGCCCATCAGGGTCTTACGAGCAGTACTTC. Protein product: CASSPSGSYEQYF.

V usage is TRBV7-3 and J usage is TRBJ2-3, with TRBD1 as a possible D gene (5 bases). The CDR3 contains 14 residues. Germline V lookup: CDR1 SGHTA, CDR2 FQGTGA. V was shortened by 1 base and J by 0 bases, with 5 bases between the two germline ends. As DNA, the CDR3 is TGTGCCAGCAGCTTAAAGGGGAGCACAGATACGCAGTATTTT. Protein: CASSLKGSTDTQYF. The full variable domain, its missing parts supplied by reference TRBV7-3 and TRBJ2-3, is GAGVSQTPSNKVTEKGKYVELRCDPISGHTALYWYRQSLGQGPEFLIYFQGTGAADDSGLPNDRFFAVRPEGSVSTLKIQRTERGDSAVYLCASSLKGSTDTQYFGPGTRLTVL.

This chain links TRBV27 with TRBJ1-2, with D tentatively TRBD1 (5 bases). Germline CDR1 and CDR2: MNHEY and SMNVEV (reference sequence). This CDR3 spans 16 amino acids. Trimming cost V 2 bases and J 5 bases, with 18 bases left between them. The CDR3 is CASSLLPFRGGYGYTF. CDR3 DNA: TGTGCCAGCAGTTTACTCCCCTTTAGGGGAGGGTATGGCTACACCTTC.

The gene calls are TRBV4-3 and TRBJ2-1; 9 positions match TRBD1. In germline, CDR1 is LGHNA, CDR2 YSLEER. Trimming removed 0 bases from V and 7 bases from J; junction bases left unmatched: 10. The CDR3 length is 17 residues. CDR3 sequence: CASSQDRQDRGGNEQFF. The CDR3 region has the DNA TGCGCCAGCAGCCAAGACCGTCAGGACAGGGGAGGAAATGAGCAGTTCTTC.

The rearrangement joins TRBV7-7 to TRBJ1-3; TRBD1 agrees at 7 bases. With V trimmed by 1 base and J by 4 bases, 4 bases remained unmatched. The CDR3 extends over 15 amino acids. CDR1 SSHAT and CDR2 FNYEAQ come from the germline V gene (reference sequence). The chain's CDR3 is CASSLGQGRGNTIYF. The CDR3 region has the DNA TGTGCCAGCAGCTTAGGACAGGGACGAGGAAACACCATATATTTT.